This T cell receptor (beta chain) was retrieved from a study of CD8 T cells in Susac syndrome. Study summary: When their blood was taken, patients with Susac syndrome were therapy-naive, taking corticosteroids, or taking intravenous immunoglobulin alone.

Sequencing of TCR beta drew on CD8+ and CD4+ T cells from blood. The RNA input was about 0.5 to 1 ug, and it was reverse transcribed with random hexamers. By means of immunoSEQ multiplex PCR, TCR beta CDR3 spanning 54 Vbeta and 13 Jbeta underwent amplification. MiXCR, run by TCRdb on the immunoSEQ multiplex PCR reads, gives a single entry per CDR3 protein. The sample shows tens of thousands of distinct CDR3 sequences, approximately 96% of them seen only once. The source is a human donor with Susac syndrome. Material: CD8+ T cells from PBMCs.

This CDR3 reads CASSLKGATNEKLFF. DNA for the CDR3: TGTGCCAGCAGCTTAAAGGGTGCAACTAATGAAAAACTGTTTTTT. The V gene is TRBV7-9, the J gene TRBJ1-4, with D uncertain. Between the trimmed V and J ends, which lost 2 bases and 0 bases, there was a span of 7 bases. CDR1 is SEHNR and CDR2 is FQNEAQ in the germline V gene (reference sequence). The CDR3 runs to 15 residues.